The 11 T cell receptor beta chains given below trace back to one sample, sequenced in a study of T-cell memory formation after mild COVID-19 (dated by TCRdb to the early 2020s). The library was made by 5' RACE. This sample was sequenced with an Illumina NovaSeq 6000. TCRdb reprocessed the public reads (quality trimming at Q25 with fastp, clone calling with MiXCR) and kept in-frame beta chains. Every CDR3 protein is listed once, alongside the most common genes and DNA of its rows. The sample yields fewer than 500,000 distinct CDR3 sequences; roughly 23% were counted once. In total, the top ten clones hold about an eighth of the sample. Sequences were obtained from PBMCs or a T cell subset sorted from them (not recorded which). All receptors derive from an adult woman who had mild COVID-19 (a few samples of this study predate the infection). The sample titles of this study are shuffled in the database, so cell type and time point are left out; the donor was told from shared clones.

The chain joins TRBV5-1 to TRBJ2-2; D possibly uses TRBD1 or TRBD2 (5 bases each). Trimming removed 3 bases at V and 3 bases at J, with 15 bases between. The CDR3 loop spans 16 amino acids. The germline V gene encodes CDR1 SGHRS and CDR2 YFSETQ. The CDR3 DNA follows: TGCGCCAGCAGCTCAATCCGGGACGGATACACCGGGGAGCTGTTTTTT. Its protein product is CASSSIRDGYTGELFF. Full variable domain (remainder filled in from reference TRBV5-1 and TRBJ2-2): KAGVTQTPRYLIKTRGQQVTLSCSPISGHRSVSWYQQTPGQGLQFLFEYFSETQRNKGNFPGRFSGRQFSNSRSEMNVSTLELGDSALYLCASSSIRDGYTGELFFGEGSRLTVL.

The CDR3 DNA reads as TGCGCCAGCAGCTTGTATGGGACAGGGGGCGCGGGAAACATTCAGTACTTC. Its protein product is CASSLYGTGGAGNIQYF. The chain has TRBV5-1 and TRBJ2-4, with TRBD1 matching over 12 bases. Germline-derived CDR1 and CDR2 are SGHRS and YFSETQ. The V and J ends lost 1 base and 6 bases, in that order; junction bases with no gene match: 8. The CDR3 totals 17 residues.

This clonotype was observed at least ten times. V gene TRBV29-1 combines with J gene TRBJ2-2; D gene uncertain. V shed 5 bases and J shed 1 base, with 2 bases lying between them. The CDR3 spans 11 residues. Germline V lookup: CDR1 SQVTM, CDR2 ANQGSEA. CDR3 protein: CSVWNTGELFF. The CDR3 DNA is TGCAGCGTTTGGAACACCGGGGAGCTGTTTTTT.

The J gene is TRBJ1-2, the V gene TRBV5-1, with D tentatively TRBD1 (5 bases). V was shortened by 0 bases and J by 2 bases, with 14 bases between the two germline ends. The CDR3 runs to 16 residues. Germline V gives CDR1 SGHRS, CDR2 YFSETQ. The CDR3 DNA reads TGCGCCAGCAGCTTGGAATTATCGGGGGGGAACTATGGCTACACCTTC. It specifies CASSLELSGGNYGYTF.

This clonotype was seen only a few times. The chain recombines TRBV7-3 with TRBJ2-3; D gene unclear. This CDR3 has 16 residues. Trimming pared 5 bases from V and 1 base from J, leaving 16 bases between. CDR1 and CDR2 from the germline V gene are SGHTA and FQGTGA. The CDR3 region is CASSLLPTGGTDTQYF. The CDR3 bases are TGTGCCAGCAGCCTTCTACCCACTGGCGGCACAGATACGCAGTATTTT.

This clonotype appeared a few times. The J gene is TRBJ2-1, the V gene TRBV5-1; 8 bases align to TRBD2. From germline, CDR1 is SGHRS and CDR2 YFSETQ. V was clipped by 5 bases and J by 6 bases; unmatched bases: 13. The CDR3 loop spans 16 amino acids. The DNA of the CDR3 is TGCGCCAGCAGATTACCTGGTAGCGGGGCCCTCAATGAGCAGTTCTTC. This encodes CASRLPGSGALNEQFF. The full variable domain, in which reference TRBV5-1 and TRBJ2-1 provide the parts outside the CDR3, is KAGVTQTPRYLIKTRGQQVTLSCSPISGHRSVSWYQQTPGQGLQFLFEYFSETQRNKGNFPGRFSGRQFSNSRSEMNVSTLELGDSALYLCASRLPGSGALNEQFFGPGTRLTVL.

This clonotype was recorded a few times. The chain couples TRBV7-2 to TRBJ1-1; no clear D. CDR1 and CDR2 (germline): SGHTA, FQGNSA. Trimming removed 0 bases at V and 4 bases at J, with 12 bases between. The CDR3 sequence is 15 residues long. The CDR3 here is CASSLALGEGTEAFF. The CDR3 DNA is TGTGCCAGCAGCTTAGCGCTCGGGGAGGGCACTGAAGCTTTCTTT.

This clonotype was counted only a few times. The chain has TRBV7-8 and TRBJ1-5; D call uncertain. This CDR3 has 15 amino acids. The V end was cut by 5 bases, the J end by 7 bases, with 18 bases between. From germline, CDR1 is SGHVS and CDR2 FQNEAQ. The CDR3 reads CASSLRREGTQPQHF. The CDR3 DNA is TGTGCCAGCAGCCTACGGCGAGAGGGAACGCAGCCCCAGCATTTT.

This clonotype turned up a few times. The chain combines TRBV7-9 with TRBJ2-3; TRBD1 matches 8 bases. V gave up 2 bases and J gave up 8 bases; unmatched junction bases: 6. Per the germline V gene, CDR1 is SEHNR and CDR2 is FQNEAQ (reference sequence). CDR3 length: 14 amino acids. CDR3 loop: CASSLRTGPVTQYF. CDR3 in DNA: TGTGCCAGCAGCTTACGGACAGGGCCGGTTACGCAGTATTTT. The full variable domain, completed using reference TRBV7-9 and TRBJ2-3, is DTGVSQNPRHKITKRGQNVTFRCDPISEHNRLYWYRQTLGQGPEFLTYFQNEAQLEKSRLLSDRFSAERPKGSFSTLEIQRTEQGDSAMYLCASSLRTGPVTQYFGPGTRLTVL.

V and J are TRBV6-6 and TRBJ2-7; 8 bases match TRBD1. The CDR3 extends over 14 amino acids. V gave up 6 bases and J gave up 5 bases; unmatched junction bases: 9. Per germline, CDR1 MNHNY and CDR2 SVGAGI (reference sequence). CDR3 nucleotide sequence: TGTGCCAGCAGCGCTGGACAGGGTTTGGACGAGCAGTACTTC. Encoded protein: CASSAGQGLDEQYF.

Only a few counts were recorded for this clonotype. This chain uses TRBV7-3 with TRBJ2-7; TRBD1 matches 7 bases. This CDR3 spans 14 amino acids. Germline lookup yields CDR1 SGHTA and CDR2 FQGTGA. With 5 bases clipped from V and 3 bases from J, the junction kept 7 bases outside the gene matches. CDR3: CASSPSGTDYEQYF. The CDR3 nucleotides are TGTGCCAGCAGCCCGTCGGGGACAGACTACGAGCAGTACTTC.